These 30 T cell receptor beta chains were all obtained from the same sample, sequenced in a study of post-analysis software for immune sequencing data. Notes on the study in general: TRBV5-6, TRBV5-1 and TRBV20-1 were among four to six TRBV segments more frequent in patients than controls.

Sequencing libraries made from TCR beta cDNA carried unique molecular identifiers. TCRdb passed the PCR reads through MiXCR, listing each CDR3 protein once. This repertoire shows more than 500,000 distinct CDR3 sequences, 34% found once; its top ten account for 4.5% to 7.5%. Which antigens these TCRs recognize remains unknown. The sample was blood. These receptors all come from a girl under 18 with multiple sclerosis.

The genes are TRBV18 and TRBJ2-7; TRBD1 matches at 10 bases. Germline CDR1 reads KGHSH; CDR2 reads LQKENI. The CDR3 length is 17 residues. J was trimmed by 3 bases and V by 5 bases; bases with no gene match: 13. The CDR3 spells CASSKSGTGVSLYEQYF. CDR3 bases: TGTGCCAGCTCAAAATCGGGGACAGGGGTTTCCCTCTACGAGCAGTACTTC.

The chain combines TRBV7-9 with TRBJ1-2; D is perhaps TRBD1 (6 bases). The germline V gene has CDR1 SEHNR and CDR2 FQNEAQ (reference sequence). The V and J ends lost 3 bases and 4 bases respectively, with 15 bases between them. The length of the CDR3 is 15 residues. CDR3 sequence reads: CASSFPDSRFYGYTF. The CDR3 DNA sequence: TGTGCCAGCAGCTTCCCGGACAGCCGGTTCTATGGCTACACCTTC.

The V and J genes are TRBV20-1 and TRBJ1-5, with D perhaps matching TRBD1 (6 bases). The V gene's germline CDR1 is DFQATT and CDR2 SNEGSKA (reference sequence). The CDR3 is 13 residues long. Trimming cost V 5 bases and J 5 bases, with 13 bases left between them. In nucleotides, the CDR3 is TGCAGTGCTGTCCGGGACACTTATCAGCCCCAGCATTTT. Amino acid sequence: CSAVRDTYQPQHF.

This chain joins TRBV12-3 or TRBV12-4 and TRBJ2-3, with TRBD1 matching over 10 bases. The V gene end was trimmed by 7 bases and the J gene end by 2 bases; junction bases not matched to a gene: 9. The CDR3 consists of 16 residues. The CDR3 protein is CASTLAGTGATDTQYF. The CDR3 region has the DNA TGTGCCAGCACCTTAGCCGGGACAGGGGCCACAGATACGCAGTATTTT.

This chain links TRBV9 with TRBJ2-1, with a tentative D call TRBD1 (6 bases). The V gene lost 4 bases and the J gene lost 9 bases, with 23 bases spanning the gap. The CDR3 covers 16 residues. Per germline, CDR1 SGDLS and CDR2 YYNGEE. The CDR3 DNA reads TGTGCCAGCAGCAACAAGAGGGGGACGGGTCTGGGTGAGCAGTTCTTC. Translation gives CASSNKRGTGLGEQFF.

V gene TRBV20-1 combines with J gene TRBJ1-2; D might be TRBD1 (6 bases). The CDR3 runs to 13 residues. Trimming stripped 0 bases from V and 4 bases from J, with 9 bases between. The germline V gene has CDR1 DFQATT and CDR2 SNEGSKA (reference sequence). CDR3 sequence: CSARDTGTYGYTF. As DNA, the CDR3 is TGCAGTGCTAGAGATACAGGGACCTATGGCTACACCTTC.

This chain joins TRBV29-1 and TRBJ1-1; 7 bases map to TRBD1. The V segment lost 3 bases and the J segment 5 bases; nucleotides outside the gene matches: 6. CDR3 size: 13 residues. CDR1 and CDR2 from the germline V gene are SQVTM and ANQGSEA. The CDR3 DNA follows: TGCAGCGTTGATACAGGGGTGGGTACTGAAGCTTTCTTT. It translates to CSVDTGVGTEAFF. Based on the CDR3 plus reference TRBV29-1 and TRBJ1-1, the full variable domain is SAVISQKPSRDICQRGTSLTIQCQVDSQVTMMFWYRQQPGQSLTLIATANQGSEATYESGFVIDKFPISRPNLTFSTLTVSNMSPEDSSIYLCSVDTGVGTEAFFGQGTRLTVV.

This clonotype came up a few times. The CDR3 region has the DNA TGTGCCATCAGTGAGGCAGGATCTGGCTACACCTTC. Translation: CAISEAGSGYTF. V gene TRBV10-3 combines with J gene TRBJ1-2; D gene uncertain. CDR3 length: 12 residues. V was shortened by 2 bases and J by 7 bases, with 8 bases between the two germline ends. The germline V gene encodes CDR1 ENHRY and CDR2 SYGVKD.

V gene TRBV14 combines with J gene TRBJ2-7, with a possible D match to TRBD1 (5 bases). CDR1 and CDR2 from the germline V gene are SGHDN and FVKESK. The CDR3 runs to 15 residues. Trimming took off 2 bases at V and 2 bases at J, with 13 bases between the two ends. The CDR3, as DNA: TGTGCCAGCAGCCAACCGACAGAAAATACCTACGAGCAGTACTTC. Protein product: CASSQPTENTYEQYF.

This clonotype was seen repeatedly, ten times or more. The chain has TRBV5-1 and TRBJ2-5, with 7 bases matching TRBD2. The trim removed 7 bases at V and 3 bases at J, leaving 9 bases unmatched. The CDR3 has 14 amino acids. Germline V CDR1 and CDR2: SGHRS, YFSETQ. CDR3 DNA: TGCGCCAGCCGAAGCGGGGAGAGGGAAGAGACCCAGTACTTC. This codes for CASRSGEREETQYF.

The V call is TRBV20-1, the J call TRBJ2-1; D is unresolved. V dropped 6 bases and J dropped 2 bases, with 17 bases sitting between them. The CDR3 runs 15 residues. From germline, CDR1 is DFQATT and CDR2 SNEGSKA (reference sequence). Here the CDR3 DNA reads TGCAGTGCGCCCAAGAGCCATGCCACCTACAATGAGCAGTTCTTC. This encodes CSAPKSHATYNEQFF.

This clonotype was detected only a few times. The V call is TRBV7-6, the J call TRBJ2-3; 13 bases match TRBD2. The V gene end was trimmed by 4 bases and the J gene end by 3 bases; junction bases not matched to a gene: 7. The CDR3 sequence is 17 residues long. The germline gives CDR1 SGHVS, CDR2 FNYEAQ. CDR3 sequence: CASSSETSGGPTDTQYF. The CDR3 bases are TGTGCCAGCAGCTCAGAGACTAGCGGGGGGCCAACAGATACGCAGTATTTT.

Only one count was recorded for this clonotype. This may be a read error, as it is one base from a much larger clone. The CDR3 nucleotides are TGTGCCAGCAGCTTAGGCTCCTACAATGGGCAGTTCTTC. Its translation is CASSLGSYNGQFF. The chain couples TRBV7-8 to TRBJ2-1; D gene ambiguous. The germline CDR1 and CDR2 sequences are SGHVS and FQNEAQ. The CDR3 runs to 13 residues.

CDR3 nucleotides: TGCAGTGCCCAGGGACAGGGGGTAGGCTACAATGAGCAGTTCTTC. Translating it yields CSAQGQGVGYNEQFF. This chain connects TRBV20-1 to TRBJ2-1, with TRBD1 matching 11 bases. Losses at the gene ends were 6 bases for V and 3 bases for J; bases not matched to a gene: 7. Germline loops: CDR1 DFQATT, CDR2 SNEGSKA (reference sequence). The CDR3 is 15 residues long.

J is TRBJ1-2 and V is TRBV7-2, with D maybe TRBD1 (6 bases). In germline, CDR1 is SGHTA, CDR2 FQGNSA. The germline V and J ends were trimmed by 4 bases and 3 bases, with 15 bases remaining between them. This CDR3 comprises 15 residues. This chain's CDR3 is CASSSQQGSDYGYTF. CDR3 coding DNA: TGTGCCAGCAGCTCTCAACAGGGCTCCGACTATGGCTACACCTTC.

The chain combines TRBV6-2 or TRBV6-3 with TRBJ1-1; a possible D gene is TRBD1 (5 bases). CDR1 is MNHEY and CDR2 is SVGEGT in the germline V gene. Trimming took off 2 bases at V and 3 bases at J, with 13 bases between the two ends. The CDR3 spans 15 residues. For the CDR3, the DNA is TGTGCCAGCAGTTACCATCCGGGAGGGGACACTGAAGCTTTCTTT. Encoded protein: CASSYHPGGDTEAFF.

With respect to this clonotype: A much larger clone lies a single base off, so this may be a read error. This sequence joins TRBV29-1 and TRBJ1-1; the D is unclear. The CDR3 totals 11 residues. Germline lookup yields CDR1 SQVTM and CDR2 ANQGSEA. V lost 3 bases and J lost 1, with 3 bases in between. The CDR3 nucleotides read TGCAGCGTTGAGGCGAACACTGAAGCTTTCTTT. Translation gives CSVEANTEAFF. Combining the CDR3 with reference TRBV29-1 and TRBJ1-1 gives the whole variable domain SAVISQKPSRDICQRGTSLTIQCQVDSQVTMMFWYRQQPGQSLTLIATANQGSEATYESGFVIDKFPISRPNLTFSTLTVSNMSPEDSSIYLCSVEANTEAFFGQGTRLTVV.

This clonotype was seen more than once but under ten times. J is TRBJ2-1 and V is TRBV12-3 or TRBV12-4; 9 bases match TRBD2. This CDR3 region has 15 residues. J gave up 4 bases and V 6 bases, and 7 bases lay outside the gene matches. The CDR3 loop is CASRIAGVPYNEQFF. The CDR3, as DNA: TGTGCCAGCAGAATAGCGGGGGTCCCATACAATGAGCAGTTCTTC.

In DNA form, the CDR3 reads TGCAGTGCCCCCCAGCAGAGCCTCATATGGGCAGATACGCAGTATTTT. Amino acid sequence: CSAPQQSLIWADTQYF. V gene TRBV20-1 combines with J gene TRBJ2-3, with D hard to call. The germline V gene has CDR1 DFQATT and CDR2 SNEGSKA (reference sequence). Trimming shortened V by 6 bases and J by 4 bases, and 23 bases separated the two germline ends. This CDR3 spans 16 amino acids.

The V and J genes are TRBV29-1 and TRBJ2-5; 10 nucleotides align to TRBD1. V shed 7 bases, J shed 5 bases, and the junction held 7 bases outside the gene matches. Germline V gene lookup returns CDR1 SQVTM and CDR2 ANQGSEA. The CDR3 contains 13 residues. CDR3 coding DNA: TGCAGCGGCATGACAGGGGGCGAGGAGACCCAGTACTTC. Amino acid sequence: CSGMTGGEETQYF.

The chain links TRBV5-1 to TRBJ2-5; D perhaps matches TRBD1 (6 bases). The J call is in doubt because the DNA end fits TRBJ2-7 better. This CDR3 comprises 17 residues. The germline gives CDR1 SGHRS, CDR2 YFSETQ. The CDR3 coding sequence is TGCGCCAGCAGCTTGGGAAACACCGGGACACCTCACTACGAGCAGTACTTC. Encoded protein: CASSLGNTGTPHYEQYF.

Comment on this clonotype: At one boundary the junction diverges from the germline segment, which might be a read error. Here the CDR3 DNA reads TGCAGTGCTAGCGGACAGGTCGGACCCTATAGCTACACCTTC. Its protein is CSASGQVGPYSYTF. The chain carries TRBV20-1 and TRBJ1-2, with TRBD1 identical over 7 bases. The CDR3 runs 14 residues. Germline CDR1 DFQATT, CDR2 SNEGSKA (reference sequence).

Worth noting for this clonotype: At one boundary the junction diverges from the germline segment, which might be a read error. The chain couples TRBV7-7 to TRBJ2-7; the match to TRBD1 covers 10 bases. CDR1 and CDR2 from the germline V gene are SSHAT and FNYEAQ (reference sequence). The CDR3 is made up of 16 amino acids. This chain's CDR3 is CASSLEPGQGIYEQYF. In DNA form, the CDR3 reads TGTGCTAGCAGCTTAGAACCGGGACAGGGGATCTACGAGCAGTACTTC. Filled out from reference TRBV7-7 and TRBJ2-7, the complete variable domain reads GAGVSQSPRYKVTKRGQDVTLRCDPISSHATLYWYQQALGQGPEFLTYFNYEAQPDKSGLPSDRFSAERPEGSISTLTIQRTEQRDSAMYRCASSLEPGQGIYEQYFGPGTRLTVT.

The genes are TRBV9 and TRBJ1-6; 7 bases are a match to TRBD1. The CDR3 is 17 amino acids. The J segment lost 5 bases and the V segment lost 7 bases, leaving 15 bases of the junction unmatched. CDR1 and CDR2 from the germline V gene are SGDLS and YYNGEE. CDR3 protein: CASSAGGVGVNNSPLHF. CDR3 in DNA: TGTGCCAGCTCGGCAGGGGGGGTCGGGGTGAATAATTCACCCCTCCACTTT.

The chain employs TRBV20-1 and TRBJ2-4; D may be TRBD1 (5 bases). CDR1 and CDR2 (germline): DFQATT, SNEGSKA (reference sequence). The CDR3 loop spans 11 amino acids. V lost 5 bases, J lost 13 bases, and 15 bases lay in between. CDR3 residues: CSAGHVNDQYF. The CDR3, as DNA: TGCAGTGCTGGACACGTAAACGACCAGTACTTC.

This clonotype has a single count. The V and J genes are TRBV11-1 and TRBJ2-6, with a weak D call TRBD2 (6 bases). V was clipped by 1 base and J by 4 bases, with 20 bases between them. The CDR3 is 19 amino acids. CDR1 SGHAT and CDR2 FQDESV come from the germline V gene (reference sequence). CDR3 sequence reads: CASSLEVAGLGVGANVLTF. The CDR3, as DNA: TGTGCCAGCAGCTTAGAGGTTGCGGGGCTCGGTGTAGGGGCCAACGTCCTGACTTTC.

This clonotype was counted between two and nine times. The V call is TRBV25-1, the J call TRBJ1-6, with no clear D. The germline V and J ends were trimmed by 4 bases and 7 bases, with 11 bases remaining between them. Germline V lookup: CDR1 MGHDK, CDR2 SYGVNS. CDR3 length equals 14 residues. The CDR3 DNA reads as TGTGCCAGCAGTGGAATAGGGAACAATTCACCCCTCCACTTT. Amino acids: CASSGIGNNSPLHF.

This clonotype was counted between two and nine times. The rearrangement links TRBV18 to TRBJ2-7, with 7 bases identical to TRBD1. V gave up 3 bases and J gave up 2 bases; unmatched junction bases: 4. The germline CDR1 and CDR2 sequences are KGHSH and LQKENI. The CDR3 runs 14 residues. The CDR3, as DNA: TGTGCCAGCTCACCCCAGGGGGATGCCTACGAGCAGTACTTC. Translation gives CASSPQGDAYEQYF.

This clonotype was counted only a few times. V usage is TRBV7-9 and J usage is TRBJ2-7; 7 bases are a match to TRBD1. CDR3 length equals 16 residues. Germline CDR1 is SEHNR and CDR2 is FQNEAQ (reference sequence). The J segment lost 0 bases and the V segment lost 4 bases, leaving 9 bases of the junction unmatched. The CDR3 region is CASSSTTGTVSYEQYF. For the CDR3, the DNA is TGTGCCAGCAGCTCTACAACCGGGACAGTCTCCTACGAGCAGTACTTC.

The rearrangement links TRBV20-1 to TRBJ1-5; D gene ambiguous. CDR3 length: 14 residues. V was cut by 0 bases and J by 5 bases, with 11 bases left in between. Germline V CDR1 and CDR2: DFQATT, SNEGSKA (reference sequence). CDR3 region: CSARDVGVHQPQHF. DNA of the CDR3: TGCAGTGCTAGAGATGTGGGTGTCCATCAGCCCCAGCATTTT.